The 31 T cell receptor beta chains below come from one sample, sequenced in a study of glioma-infiltrating T cells after dendritic cell vaccination. This table comes from immunoSEQ multiplex PCR, and its TCRdb copy is limited to in-frame clones, with some not included. Among tens of thousands of clones listed, roughly 80% were seen once. Time point in this sample: after dendritic cell vaccination, including at tumor progression/relapse. The sequencing used blood, collected after dendritic cell vaccination. Receptors originate from a human donor with glioblastoma.

The chain links TRBV7-2 to TRBJ2-3, with D perhaps TRBD2 (6 bases). Germline CDR1 is SGHTA and CDR2 is FQGNSA. Trimming removed 3 bases from V and 3 bases from J, with 13 bases in between. The CDR3 has 15 residues. CDR3 DNA: TGTGCCAGCAGCTTGCGGGGTGGCTCGACAGATACGCAGTATTTT. Residues: CASSLRGGSTDTQYF.

This clone showed up just once. V and J are TRBV19 and TRBJ1-5; perhaps TRBD1 as D (6 bases). V lost 6 bases and J lost 0, with 12 bases in between. Germline loops: CDR1 LNHDA, CDR2 SQIVND (reference sequence). This CDR3 is 15 amino acids long. The CDR3 reads CASRDRPYSNQPQHF. The CDR3 DNA is TGTGCCAGTAGGGACAGACCCTATAGCAATCAGCCCCAGCATTTT.

The chain employs TRBV28 and TRBJ1-1, with no clear D. With 8 bases removed from V and 4 bases from J, the gap between germline ends came to 14 bases. CDR3 length: 13 residues. Germline V gene sequence: CDR1 MDHEN, CDR2 SYDVKM. The CDR3 coding sequence is TGTGCCAGCCCGGCTCGAGGGAGCACTGAAGCTTTCTTT. As protein: CASPARGSTEAFF.

This chain links TRBV5-6 with TRBJ1-1, with a tentative D call TRBD1 (5 bases). The germline CDR1 and CDR2 sequences are SGHDT and YYEEEE. V was pared by 4 bases and J by 10 bases, with 14 bases between. The CDR3 has 12 amino acids. The CDR3 loop reads CASSRGNRVAFF. The CDR3 nucleotides are TGTGCCAGCAGCAGGGGTAATAGAGTAGCTTTCTTT. The full variable domain, rest sourced from reference TRBV5-6 and TRBJ1-1, is DAGVTQSPTHLIKTRGQQVTLRCSPKSGHDTVSWYQQALGQGPQFIFQYYEEEERQRGNFPDRFSGHQFPNYSSELNVNALLLGDSALYLCASSRGNRVAFFGQGTRLTVV.

This clone was detected a few times. The V gene is TRBV11-2, the J gene TRBJ2-7; no reliable D call. V dropped 3 bases and J dropped 4 bases, with 10 bases sitting between them. This CDR3 has 13 residues. CDR1 SGHAT and CDR2 FQNNGV come from the germline V gene. The CDR3 coding sequence is TGTGCCAGCAGCTTGTATAGCAGTTACGAGCAGTACTTC. Translation: CASSLYSSYEQYF.

This rearrangement joins TRBV11-2 to TRBJ2-1; 7 bases line up with TRBD2. This CDR3 is built from 16 residues. Germline assignment: CDR1 SGHAT and CDR2 FQNNGV. V gave up 2 bases and J gave up 4 bases; unmatched junction bases: 8. In DNA, the CDR3 is TGTGCCAGCAGCTTACGGGGTAGCGGGCTTTACAATGAGCAGTTCTTC. It codes for CASSLRGSGLYNEQFF.

The V call is TRBV7-6, the J call TRBJ2-5, with 7 bases fitting TRBD2. Germline V gene lookup returns CDR1 SGHVS and CDR2 FNYEAQ. The CDR3 is 15 amino acids. Trimming removed 5 bases from V and 1 base from J; junction bases left unmatched: 7. For the CDR3, the DNA is TGTGCCAGCAGCCCGCCCGGGAGGTTCCAAGAGACCCAGTACTTC. This encodes CASSPPGRFQETQYF. Full variable domain (rest looked up from reference TRBV7-6 and TRBJ2-5): GAGVSQSPRYKVTKRGQDVALRCDPISGHVSLYWYRQALGQGPEFLTYFNYEAQQDKSGLPNDRFSAERPEGSISTLTIQRTEQRDSAMYRCASSPPGRFQETQYFGPGTRLLVL.

The rearrangement links TRBV30 to TRBJ1-4; 7 positions match TRBD1. There are 14 residues in the CDR3. The germline gives CDR1 GTSNPN, CDR2 SVGIG (reference sequence). Losses at the gene ends were 1 base for V and 10 bases for J; bases not matched to a gene: 9. In DNA form, the CDR3 reads TGTGCCTGGAGTGAGGTCCGGGACAGCGGAAAACTGTTTTTT. It yields the protein CAWSEVRDSGKLFF.

This chain links TRBV11-2 with TRBJ2-2; possibly TRBD1 for D (7 bases). The CDR3 runs to 14 residues. Trimming took 6 bases from V and 7 from J, leaving 15 bases between them. Germline V lookup: CDR1 SGHAT, CDR2 FQNNGV. This CDR3 is CASRSTQGGGELFF. The CDR3, as DNA: TGTGCCAGCAGATCCACCCAGGGGGGCGGGGAGCTGTTTTTT.

The chain combines TRBV18 with TRBJ2-7; D might be TRBD1 (5 bases). There are 14 residues in the CDR3. With 5 bases removed from V and 2 bases from J, the gap between germline ends came to 13 bases. Germline V gives CDR1 KGHSH, CDR2 LQKENI. The DNA of the CDR3 is TGTGCCAGCTCAAATAACGACAGAACCTACGAGCAGTACTTC. Translated, it gives CASSNNDRTYEQYF. Full variable domain (remainder filled in from reference TRBV18 and TRBJ2-7): NAGVMQNPRHLVRRRGQEARLRCSPMKGHSHVYWYRQLPEEGLKFMVYLQKENIIDESGMPKERFSAEFPKEGPSILRIQQVVRGDSAAYFCASSNNDRTYEQYFGPGTRLTVT.

The chain couples TRBV30 to TRBJ1-2, with D possibly matching TRBD1 (6 bases). Per the germline V gene, CDR1 is GTSNPN and CDR2 is SVGIG (reference sequence). The CDR3 consists of 12 residues. The V and J ends lost 4 bases and 3 bases respectively, with 9 bases between them. CDR3 nucleotides: TGTGCCTGGACCGGGACACACTATGGCTACACCTTC. It is translated as CAWTGTHYGYTF.

This chain joins TRBV9 and TRBJ2-5; 8 nucleotides align to TRBD2. The CDR3 loop spans 16 amino acids. After removal of 4 bases from V and 5 bases from J, the junction contained 13 bases not matched to a gene. Germline V lookup: CDR1 SGDLS, CDR2 YYNGEE. The CDR3 DNA is TGTGCCAGCAGCCCCCGTTTAGCGGGGAGAAGTGAGACCCAGTACTTC. It yields the protein CASSPRLAGRSETQYF.

The chain joins TRBV4-1 to TRBJ1-1; 7 nucleotides align to TRBD1. Germline V CDR1 and CDR2: MGHRA, YSYEKL. The junction had 6 bases not matched to a gene; V was cut back by 4 bases and J by 1 base. CDR3 length equals 15 residues. The CDR3 DNA reads TGCGCCAGCAGCCCGAGGACAGGTCCGAACACTGAAGCTTTCTTT. Translated: CASSPRTGPNTEAFF.

This chain links TRBV19 with TRBJ1-6; the D gene is possibly TRBD1 (5 bases). Trimming took off 5 bases at V and 5 bases at J, with 13 bases between the two ends. Germline CDR1 LNHDA, CDR2 SQIVND (reference sequence). The CDR3 loop spans 15 amino acids. The CDR3 bases are TGTGCCAGTAGTCCCCAGGACATGGATAATTCACCCCTCCACTTT. It yields the protein CASSPQDMDNSPLHF.

This chain uses TRBV5-8 with TRBJ2-7, with D unresolved. The CDR3 consists of 16 residues. Germline CDR1 is SGHTS and CDR2 is YDEGEE. V gave up 0 bases and J gave up 1 base, with 14 bases separating them. The CDR3 loop reads CASSLGFWQESYEQYF. The CDR3, as DNA: TGTGCCAGCAGCTTGGGTTTTTGGCAGGAATCCTACGAGCAGTACTTC.

This clone has just a few counts. The V gene is TRBV6-1, the J gene TRBJ1-5; 8 bases line up with TRBD1. Trimming removed 7 bases from V and 5 bases from J; junction bases left unmatched: 7. CDR3 length equals 14 residues. CDR1 is MNHNS, CDR2 SASEGT, per germline. The CDR3 spells CASTGQGSYQPQHF. The CDR3 DNA is TGTGCCAGCACTGGACAGGGATCGTATCAGCCCCAGCATTTT.

As DNA, the CDR3 is TGTGCCAGCAGCGAGGGAATGGCGGAGACCCAGTACTTC. Amino acids: CASSEGMAETQYF. This chain joins TRBV2 and TRBJ2-5; D possibly corresponds to TRBD2 (5 bases). The V end lost 6 bases, the J end lost 5 bases, and 13 bases lay between the germline ends. The CDR3 totals 13 residues. Per the germline V gene, CDR1 is SNHLY and CDR2 is FYNNEI.

V gene TRBV4-1 combines with J gene TRBJ2-5; TRBD2 matches at 14 bases. After removal of 1 base from V and 2 bases from J, the junction contained 3 bases not matched to a gene. CDR1 is MGHRA, CDR2 YSYEKL, per germline. The CDR3 runs 17 residues. The CDR3 spells CASSQVTSGGGQETQYF. For the CDR3, the DNA is TGCGCCAGCAGCCAAGTGACTAGCGGGGGGGGGCAAGAGACCCAGTACTTC.

The chain joins TRBV12-5 to TRBJ2-7, with 10 bases aligning to TRBD1. This CDR3 region has 15 residues. The germline V gene has CDR1 LGHNT and CDR2 FRNRAP. Trimming at V came to 6 bases and at J to 3 bases, leaving 8 bases not matched to a gene. CDR3 residues: CASGSPGQGFYEQYF. For the CDR3, the DNA is TGTGCTAGTGGGTCTCCGGGACAGGGGTTCTACGAGCAGTACTTC.

This clone was seen a single time. The gene calls are TRBV4-1 and TRBJ2-5; 7 bases map to TRBD2. The CDR3 has 13 amino acids. Germline lookup yields CDR1 MGHRA and CDR2 YSYEKL. With 4 bases clipped from V and 5 bases from J, the junction kept 4 bases outside the gene matches. This CDR3 reads CASSPGGLETQYF. The CDR3 DNA reads TGCGCCAGCAGCCCGGGGGGACTTGAGACCCAGTACTTC.

This clone was found once. J is TRBJ2-3 and V is TRBV7-2; D is undetermined. In germline, CDR1 is SGHTA, CDR2 FQGNSA. The CDR3 loop spans 12 amino acids. Deletions cut 1 base from V and 4 bases from J, with 3 bases between. In nucleotides, the CDR3 is TGTGCCAGCAGCTTAGACTCAGATACGCAGTATTTT. Protein sequence: CASSLDSDTQYF.

The chain combines TRBV7-8 with TRBJ1-2, with 7 bases fitting TRBD1. This CDR3 is 17 amino acids long. Unmatched junction bases numbered 14, after V lost 5 bases and J lost 2 bases. Germline lookup yields CDR1 SGHVS and CDR2 FQNEAQ. This chain's CDR3 is CASSRNTGTAWNYGYTF. The CDR3 nucleotides read TGTGCCAGCAGCCGAAACACCGGGACAGCGTGGAACTATGGCTACACCTTC.

The genes are TRBV2 and TRBJ2-3; 8 bases fit TRBD2. V shed 6 bases, J shed 3 bases, and the junction held 11 bases outside the gene matches. Germline V gene data show CDR1 as SNHLY and CDR2 as FYNNEI. This CDR3 has 16 residues. CDR3 DNA: TGTGCCAGCAGAAAGGAGCGAGCGGGGGTAACAGATACGCAGTATTTT. Amino acid sequence: CASRKERAGVTDTQYF. The variable domain in full, with the rest retrieved from reference TRBV2 and TRBJ2-3, is EPEVTQTPSHQVTQMGQEVILRCVPISNHLYFYWYRQILGQKVEFLVSFYNNEISEKSEIFDDQFSVERPDGSNFTLKIRSTKLEDSAMYFCASRKERAGVTDTQYFGPGTRLTVL.

The V and J genes are TRBV5-6 and TRBJ2-5; possibly TRBD2 for D (7 bases). Germline V CDR1 and CDR2: SGHDT, YYEEEE. The CDR3 totals 18 residues. Trimming shortened V by 0 bases and J by 1 base, and 19 bases separated the two germline ends. CDR3 loop: CASSLVDGGARIQETQYF. CDR3 sequence (DNA): TGTGCCAGCAGCTTGGTCGATGGGGGGGCGAGGATCCAAGAGACCCAGTACTTC. The full variable domain, completed using reference TRBV5-6 and TRBJ2-5, is DAGVTQSPTHLIKTRGQQVTLRCSPKSGHDTVSWYQQALGQGPQFIFQYYEEEERQRGNFPDRFSGHQFPNYSSELNVNALLLGDSALYLCASSLVDGGARIQETQYFGPGTRLLVL.

The CDR3 loop is CASSNAGLPNQPQHF. The CDR3 nucleotides read TGTGCCAGCAGTAACGCAGGGCTTCCAAATCAGCCCCAGCATTTT. V gene TRBV27 combines with J gene TRBJ1-5; D possibly corresponds to TRBD1 (5 bases). Germline V gene lookup returns CDR1 MNHEY and CDR2 SMNVEV (reference sequence). This CDR3 contains 15 residues. Trimming removed 5 bases at V and 4 bases at J, with 15 bases between.

This clone turned up a few times. This sequence joins TRBV7-9 and TRBJ1-4, with D perhaps matching TRBD1 (5 bases). This CDR3 has 13 residues. Germline assignment: CDR1 SEHNR and CDR2 FQNEAQ (reference sequence). Trimming removed 3 bases from V and 7 bases from J, with 9 bases in between. The CDR3 protein is CASSFPQVEKLFF. The CDR3 DNA sequence: TGTGCCAGCAGCTTTCCACAGGTTGAAAAACTGTTTTTT.

In nucleotides, the CDR3 is TGTGCCAGCAAGACCGCAGGGGCCCTCTACGAGCAGTACTTC. It yields the protein CASKTAGALYEQYF. This chain links TRBV6-5 with TRBJ2-7, with a weak D call TRBD1 (6 bases). The CDR3 covers 14 residues. V lost 7 bases, J lost 3 bases, and 16 bases lay in between. CDR1 and CDR2 from the germline V gene are MNHEY and SVGAGI.

The V gene is TRBV6-6, the J gene TRBJ1-5; D perhaps matches TRBD1 (6 bases). V shed 7 bases and J shed 3 bases, with 10 bases lying between them. Germline loops: CDR1 MNHNY, CDR2 SVGAGI (reference sequence). CDR3 length: 13 amino acids. CDR3 bases: TGTGCCAGCACCCGACAGGACAATCAGCCCCAGCATTTT. Protein sequence: CASTRQDNQPQHF.

This clone was seen once. The genes are TRBV2 and TRBJ2-3; 11 bases agree with TRBD2. With 0 bases clipped from V and 6 bases from J, the junction kept 5 bases outside the gene matches. Germline V CDR1 and CDR2: SNHLY, FYNNEI. The CDR3 extends over 16 amino acids. The CDR3 is CASSEALLAGVDTQYF. Written as DNA, the CDR3 is TGTGCCAGCAGTGAAGCGCTACTAGCGGGGGTGGATACGCAGTATTTT.

In the case of this clone: The sample carries other DNA sequences with the same CDR3. The chain links TRBV9 to TRBJ2-1; no firm D call. The CDR3 extends over 15 amino acids. The germline CDR1 and CDR2 sequences are SGDLS and YYNGEE. The V and J ends lost 3 bases and 3 bases respectively, with 13 bases between them. The DNA of the CDR3 is TGTGCCAGCAGCGCCCTAGATTCCCACTACAATGAGCAGTTCTTC. Its protein product is CASSALDSHYNEQFF. Full variable domain (rest looked up from reference TRBV9 and TRBJ2-1): DSGVTQTPKHLITATGQRVTLRCSPRSGDLSVYWYQQSLDQGLQFLIQYYNGEERAKGNILERFSAQQFPDLHSELNLSSLELGDSALYFCASSALDSHYNEQFFGPGTRLTVL.

The chain is built from TRBV5-5 and TRBJ1-1; tentatively, D is TRBD1 (5 bases). Germline values: CDR1 SGHKS, CDR2 YYEKEE (reference sequence). The germline V and J ends were trimmed by 2 bases and 2 bases, with 7 bases remaining between them. CDR3 length: 13 amino acids. In DNA, the CDR3 is TGTGCCAGCAGCTTCAGGGTTAACACTGAAGCTTTCTTT. Translating it yields CASSFRVNTEAFF.